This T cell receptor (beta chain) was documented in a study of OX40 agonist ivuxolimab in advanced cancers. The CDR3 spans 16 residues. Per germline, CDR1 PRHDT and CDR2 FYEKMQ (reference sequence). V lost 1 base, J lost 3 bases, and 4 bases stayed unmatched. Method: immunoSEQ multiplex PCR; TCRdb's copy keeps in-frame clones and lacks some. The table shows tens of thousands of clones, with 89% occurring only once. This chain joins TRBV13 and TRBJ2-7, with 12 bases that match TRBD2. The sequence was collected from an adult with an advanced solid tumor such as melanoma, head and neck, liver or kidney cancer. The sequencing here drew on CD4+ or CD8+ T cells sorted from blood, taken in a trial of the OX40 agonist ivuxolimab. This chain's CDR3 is CASSLASGREIYEQYF. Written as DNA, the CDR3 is TGTGCCAGCAGCTTAGCTAGCGGGAGGGAGATCTACGAGCAGTACTTC.